The 5 T cell receptor beta chains below come from one sample, sequenced in a study of CXCR3-negative and CXCR3-positive naive CD8 T cells. UMI-labeled 5' RACE TRB cDNA libraries were prepared from the cells. Following a re-call of the 5' RACE reads, TCRdb has one entry per CDR3 protein and lacks DNA. This repertoire includes tens of thousands of distinct CDR3 sequences. The sequenced material came from naive CXCR3- CD8+ T cells from blood. Subset meaning: CD45RO-CCR7+CD27+CD95- naive CD8+ T cells lacking CXCR3 (TNR3-). The origin of the receptors is a human donor in good health. Some clones in this sample may be carry-over from other donors' samples.

The chain combines TRBV28 with TRBJ2-2; as DNA is missing, the TRBD1 call by TCRdb cannot be tested. Germline CDR1 reads MDHEN; CDR2 reads SYDVKM. The CDR3 spans 23 residues. CDR3 region: CASSLSPVGTGAALGQNTGELFF.

The rearrangement uses TRBV14 and TRBJ2-1; TCRdb names TRBD2, which stays unverified in the absence of DNA. The CDR3 is 12 amino acids. CDR1 and CDR2 from the germline V gene are SGHDN and FVKESK. The CDR3 reads CASSQWSGEQFF.

The chain employs TRBV28 and TRBJ2-1; the D gene TCRdb calls, TRBD1, cannot be checked with no DNA. The germline gives CDR1 MDHEN, CDR2 SYDVKM. This CDR3 is 15 amino acids long. CDR3 residues: CASSLGDRVEGEQFF.

The V call is TRBV18, the J call TRBJ2-5; as DNA is missing, the TRBD1 call by TCRdb cannot be tested. CDR3 length: 15 residues. Germline loops: CDR1 KGHSH, CDR2 LQKENI. CDR3 residues: CASSPPTGIGETQYF.

The rearrangement links TRBV4-3 to TRBJ1-2; without DNA, the TCRdb call of TRBD1 cannot be checked. CDR1 and CDR2 (germline): LGHNA, YSLEER. The CDR3 has 13 amino acids. The CDR3: CASSQEEGVSYTF.